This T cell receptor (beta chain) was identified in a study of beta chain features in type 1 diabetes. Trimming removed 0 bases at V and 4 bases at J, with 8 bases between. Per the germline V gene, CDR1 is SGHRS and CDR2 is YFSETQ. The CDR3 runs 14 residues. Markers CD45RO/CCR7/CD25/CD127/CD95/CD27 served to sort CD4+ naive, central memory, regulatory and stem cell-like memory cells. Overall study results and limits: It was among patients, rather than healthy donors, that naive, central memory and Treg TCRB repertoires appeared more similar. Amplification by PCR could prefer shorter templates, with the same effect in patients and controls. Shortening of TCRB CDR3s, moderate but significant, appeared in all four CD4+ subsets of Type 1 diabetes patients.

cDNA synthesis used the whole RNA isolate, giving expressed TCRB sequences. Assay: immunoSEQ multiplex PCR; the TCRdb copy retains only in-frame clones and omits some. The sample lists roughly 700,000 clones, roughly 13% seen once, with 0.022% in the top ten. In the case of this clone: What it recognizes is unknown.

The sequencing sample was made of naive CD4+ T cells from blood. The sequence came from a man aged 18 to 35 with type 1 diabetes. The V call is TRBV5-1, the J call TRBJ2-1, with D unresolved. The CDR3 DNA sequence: TGCGCCAGCAGCTTGGGTATCGCGTACAATGAGCAGTTCTTC. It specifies CASSLGIAYNEQFF.